One TCR beta chain is described in this entry. This sample stems from a study of blood T cell repertoires in COVID-19. About the research overall: T cells, B-cell-depleted T cells, or PBMCs provided the cDNA or gDNA that served as material.

Trimming took 6 bases from V and 3 from J; bases not matched to a gene: 10. There are 15 residues in the CDR3. Germline V gene data show CDR1 as SGHAT and CDR2 as FQNNGV. In the original processing: The assay estimated nucleated cells by amplifying reference gene primers. Data came from immunoSEQ multiplex PCR; TCRdb stores just in-frame clones and leaves some out. The DNA was the basis for D and trimming; V, J and clone size are from that table. The data show hundreds of thousands of clones, 88% seen once. Input material: peripheral blood. The rearrangement links TRBV11-2 to TRBJ2-7; 8 positions agree with TRBD1. The TCR comes from a woman under 40 who had recovered from COVID-19. This chain's CDR3 is CASRQRTGLGYEQYF. In DNA, the CDR3 is TGTGCCAGCAGACAACGGACAGGGTTAGGCTACGAGCAGTACTTC.